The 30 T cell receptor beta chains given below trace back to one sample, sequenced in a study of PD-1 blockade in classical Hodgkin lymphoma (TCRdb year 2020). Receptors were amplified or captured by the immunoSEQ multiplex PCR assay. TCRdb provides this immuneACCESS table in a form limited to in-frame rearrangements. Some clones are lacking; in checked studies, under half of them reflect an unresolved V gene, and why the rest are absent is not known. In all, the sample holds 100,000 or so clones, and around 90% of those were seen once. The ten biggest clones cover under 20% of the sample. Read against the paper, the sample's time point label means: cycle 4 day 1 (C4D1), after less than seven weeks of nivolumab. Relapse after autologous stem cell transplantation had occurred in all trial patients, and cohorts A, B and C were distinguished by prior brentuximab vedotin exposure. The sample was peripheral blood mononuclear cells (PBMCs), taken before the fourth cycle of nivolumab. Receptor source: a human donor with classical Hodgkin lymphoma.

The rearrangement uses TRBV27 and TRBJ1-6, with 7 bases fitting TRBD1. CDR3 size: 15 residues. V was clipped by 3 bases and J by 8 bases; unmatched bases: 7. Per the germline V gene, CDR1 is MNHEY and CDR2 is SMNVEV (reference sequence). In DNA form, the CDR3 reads TGTGCCAGCAGTTTCCTACAGGGGAGTCATTCACCCCTCCACTTT. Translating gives CASSFLQGSHSPLHF.

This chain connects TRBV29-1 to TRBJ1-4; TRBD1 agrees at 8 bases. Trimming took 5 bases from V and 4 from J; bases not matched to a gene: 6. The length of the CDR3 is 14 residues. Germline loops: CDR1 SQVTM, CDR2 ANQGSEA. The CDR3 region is CSVSPTGVNEKLFF. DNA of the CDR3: TGCAGCGTTTCCCCGACAGGGGTTAATGAAAAACTGTTTTTT.

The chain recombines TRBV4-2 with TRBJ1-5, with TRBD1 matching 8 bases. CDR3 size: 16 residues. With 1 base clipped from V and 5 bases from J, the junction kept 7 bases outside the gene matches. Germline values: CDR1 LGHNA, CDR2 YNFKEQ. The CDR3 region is CASSQVYTGGHQPQHF. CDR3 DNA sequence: TGTGCCAGCAGCCAAGTGTACACAGGGGGTCATCAGCCCCAGCATTTT.

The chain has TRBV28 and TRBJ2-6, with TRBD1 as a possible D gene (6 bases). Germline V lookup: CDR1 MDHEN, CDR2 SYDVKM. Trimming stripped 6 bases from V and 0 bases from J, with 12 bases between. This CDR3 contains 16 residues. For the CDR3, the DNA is TGTGCCAGCAGGGGGACACGTACCTCTGGGGCCAACGTCCTGACTTTC. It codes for CASRGTRTSGANVLTF.

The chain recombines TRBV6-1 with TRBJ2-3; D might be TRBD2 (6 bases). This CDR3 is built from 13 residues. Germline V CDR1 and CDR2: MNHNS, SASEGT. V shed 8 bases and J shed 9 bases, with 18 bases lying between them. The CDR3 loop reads CASAAGLGGTQYF. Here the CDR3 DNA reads TGTGCCAGCGCCGCCGGATTAGGAGGGACGCAGTATTTT.

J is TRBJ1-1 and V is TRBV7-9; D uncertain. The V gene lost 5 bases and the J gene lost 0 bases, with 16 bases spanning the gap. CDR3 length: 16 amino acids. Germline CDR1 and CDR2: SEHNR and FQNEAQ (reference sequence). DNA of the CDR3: TGTGCCAGCAGCCCTAGTGAGGCGTTGATGAACACTGAAGCTTTCTTT. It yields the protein CASSPSEALMNTEAFF.

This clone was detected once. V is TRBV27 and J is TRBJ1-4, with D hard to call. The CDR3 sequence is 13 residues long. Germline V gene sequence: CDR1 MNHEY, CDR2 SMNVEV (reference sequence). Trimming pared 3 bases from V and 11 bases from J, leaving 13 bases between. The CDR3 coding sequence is TGTGCCAGCAGTTTTGACGGCCCATCGAAACTGTTTTTT. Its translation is CASSFDGPSKLFF.

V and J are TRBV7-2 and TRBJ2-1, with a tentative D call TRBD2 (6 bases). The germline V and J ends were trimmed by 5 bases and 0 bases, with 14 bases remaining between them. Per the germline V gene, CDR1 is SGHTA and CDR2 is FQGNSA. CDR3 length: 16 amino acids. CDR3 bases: TGTGCCAGCAGCCCCTTCGCGGGAACCTCCTACAATGAGCAGTTCTTC. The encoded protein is CASSPFAGTSYNEQFF.

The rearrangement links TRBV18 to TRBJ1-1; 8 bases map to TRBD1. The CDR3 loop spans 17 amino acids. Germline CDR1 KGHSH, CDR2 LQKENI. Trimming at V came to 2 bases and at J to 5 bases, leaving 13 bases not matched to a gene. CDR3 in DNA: TGTGCCAGCTCACCATATTGGGCAGGGGGCTATGATACTGAAGCTTTCTTT. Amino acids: CASSPYWAGGYDTEAFF.

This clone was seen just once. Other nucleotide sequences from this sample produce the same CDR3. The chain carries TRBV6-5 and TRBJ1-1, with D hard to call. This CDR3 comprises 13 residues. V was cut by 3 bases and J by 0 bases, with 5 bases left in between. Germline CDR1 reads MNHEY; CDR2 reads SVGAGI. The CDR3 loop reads CASSYSLNTEAFF. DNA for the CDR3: TGTGCCAGCAGTTATTCACTGAACACTGAAGCTTTCTTT.

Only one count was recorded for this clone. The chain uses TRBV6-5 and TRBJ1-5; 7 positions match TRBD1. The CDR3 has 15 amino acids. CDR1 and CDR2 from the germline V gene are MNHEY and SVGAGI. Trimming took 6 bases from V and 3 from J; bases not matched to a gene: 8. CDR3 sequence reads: CASSPWTGDNQPQHF. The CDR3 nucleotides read TGTGCCAGCAGCCCGTGGACAGGCGACAATCAGCCCCAGCATTTT.

This chain's CDR3 is CASSPTQMNTEAFF. CDR3 sequence (DNA): TGTGCCAGCAGTCCGACACAGATGAACACTGAAGCTTTCTTT. The J gene is TRBJ1-1, the V gene TRBV28; D ambiguous. CDR3 length equals 14 residues. V was cut by 5 bases and J by 0 bases, with 10 bases left in between. The V gene's germline CDR1 is MDHEN and CDR2 SYDVKM.

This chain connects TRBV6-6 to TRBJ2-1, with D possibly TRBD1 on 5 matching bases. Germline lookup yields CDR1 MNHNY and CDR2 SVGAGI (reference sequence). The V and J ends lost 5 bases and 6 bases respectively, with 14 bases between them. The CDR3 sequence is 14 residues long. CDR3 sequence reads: CASSLSPRANEQFF. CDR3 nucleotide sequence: TGTGCCAGCAGTCTCAGCCCCAGGGCCAATGAGCAGTTCTTC.

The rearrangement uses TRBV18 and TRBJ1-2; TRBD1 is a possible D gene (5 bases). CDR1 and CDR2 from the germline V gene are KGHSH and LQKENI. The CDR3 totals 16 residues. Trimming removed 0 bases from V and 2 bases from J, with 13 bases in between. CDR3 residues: CASSPPATGQNYGYTF. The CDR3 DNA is TGTGCCAGCTCACCACCGGCCACAGGACAAAACTATGGCTACACCTTC.

The CDR3 is CASSWWTEDQETQYF. The CDR3 coding sequence is TGCGCCAGCAGCTGGTGGACGGAGGACCAAGAGACCCAGTACTTC. The gene calls are TRBV5-1 and TRBJ2-5; TRBD2 is a possible D gene (5 bases). The V gene lost 3 bases and the J gene lost 0 bases, with 12 bases spanning the gap. Germline CDR1 SGHRS, CDR2 YFSETQ. The CDR3 contains 15 residues.

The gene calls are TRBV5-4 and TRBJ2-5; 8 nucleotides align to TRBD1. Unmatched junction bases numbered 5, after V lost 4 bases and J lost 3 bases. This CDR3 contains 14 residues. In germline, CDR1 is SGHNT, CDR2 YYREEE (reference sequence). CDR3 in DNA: TGTGCCAGCAGCCCCGGGACAGGCAAAGAGACCCAGTACTTC. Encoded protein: CASSPGTGKETQYF.

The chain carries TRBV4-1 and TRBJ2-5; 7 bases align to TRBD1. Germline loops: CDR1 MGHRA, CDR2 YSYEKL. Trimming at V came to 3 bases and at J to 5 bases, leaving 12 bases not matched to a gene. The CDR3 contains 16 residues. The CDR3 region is CASSHRQGNPRETQYF. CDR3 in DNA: TGCGCCAGCAGCCATCGACAGGGCAACCCTCGGGAGACCCAGTACTTC.

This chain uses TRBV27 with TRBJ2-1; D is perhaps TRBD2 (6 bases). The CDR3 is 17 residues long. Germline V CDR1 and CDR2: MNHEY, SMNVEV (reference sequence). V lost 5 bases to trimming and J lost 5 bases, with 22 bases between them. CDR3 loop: CASSPRAGAGTDNEQFF. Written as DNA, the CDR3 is TGTGCCAGCAGTCCCAGGGCCGGGGCAGGGACTGACAATGAGCAGTTCTTC.

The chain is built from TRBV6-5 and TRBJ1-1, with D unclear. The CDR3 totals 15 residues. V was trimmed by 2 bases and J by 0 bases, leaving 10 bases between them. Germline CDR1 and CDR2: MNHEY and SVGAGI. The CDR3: CASSYGFQLNTEAFF. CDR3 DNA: TGTGCCAGCAGTTACGGGTTCCAATTGAACACTGAAGCTTTCTTT.

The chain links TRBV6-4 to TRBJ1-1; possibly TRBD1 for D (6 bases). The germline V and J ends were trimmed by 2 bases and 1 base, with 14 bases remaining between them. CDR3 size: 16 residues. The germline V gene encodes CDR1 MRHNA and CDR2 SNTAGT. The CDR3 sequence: CASSDARGGTNTEAFF. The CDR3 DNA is TGTGCCAGCAGTGACGCGAGGGGGGGGACGAACACTGAAGCTTTCTTT.

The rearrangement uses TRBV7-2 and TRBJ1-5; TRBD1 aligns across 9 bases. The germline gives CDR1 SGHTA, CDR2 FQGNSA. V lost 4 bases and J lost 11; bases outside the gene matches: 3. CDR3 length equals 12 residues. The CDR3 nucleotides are TGTGCCAGCAGCTGGGACAGGGACTCCCAGCATTTT. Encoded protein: CASSWDRDSQHF.

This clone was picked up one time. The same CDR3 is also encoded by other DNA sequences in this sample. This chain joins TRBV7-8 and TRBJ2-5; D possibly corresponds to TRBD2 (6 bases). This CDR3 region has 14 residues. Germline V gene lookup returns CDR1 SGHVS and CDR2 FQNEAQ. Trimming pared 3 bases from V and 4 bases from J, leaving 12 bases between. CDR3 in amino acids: CASSLGGRGETQYF. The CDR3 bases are TGTGCCAGCAGCTTGGGGGGTCGCGGAGAGACCCAGTACTTC.

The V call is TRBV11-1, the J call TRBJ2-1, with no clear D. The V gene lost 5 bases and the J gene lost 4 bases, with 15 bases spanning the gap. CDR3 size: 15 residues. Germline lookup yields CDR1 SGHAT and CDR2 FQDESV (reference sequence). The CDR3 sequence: CASSLFVSNYNEQFF. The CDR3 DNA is TGTGCCAGCAGCCTTTTTGTATCTAATTACAATGAGCAGTTCTTC.

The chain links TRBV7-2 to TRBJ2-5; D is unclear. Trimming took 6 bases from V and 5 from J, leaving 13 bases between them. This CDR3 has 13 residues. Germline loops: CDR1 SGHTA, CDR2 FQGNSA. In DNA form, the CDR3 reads TGTGCCAGCAGATTCGGTGGGTCGGAGACCCAGTACTTC. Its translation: CASRFGGSETQYF.

DNA for the CDR3: TGTGCCAGCAGGTCTCCCGGGACAGGGAAGGTTGGAGATACGCAGTATTTT. It translates to CASRSPGTGKVGDTQYF. The chain couples TRBV2 to TRBJ2-3, with 9 bases aligning to TRBD1. Germline V gene sequence: CDR1 SNHLY, CDR2 FYNNEI. J was trimmed by 5 bases and V by 6 bases; bases with no gene match: 15. CDR3 length equals 17 residues.

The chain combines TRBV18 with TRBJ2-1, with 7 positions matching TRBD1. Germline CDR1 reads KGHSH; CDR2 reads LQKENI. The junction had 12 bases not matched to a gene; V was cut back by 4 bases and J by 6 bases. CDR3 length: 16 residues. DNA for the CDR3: TGTGCCAGCTCACTTCGAACGACAGGGACGGGCAATGAGCAGTTCTTC. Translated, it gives CASSLRTTGTGNEQFF. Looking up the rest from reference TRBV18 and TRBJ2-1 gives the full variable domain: NAGVMQNPRHLVRRRGQEARLRCSPMKGHSHVYWYRQLPEEGLKFMVYLQKENIIDESGMPKERFSAEFPKEGPSILRIQQVVRGDSAAYFCASSLRTTGTGNEQFFGPGTRLTVL.

Here the CDR3 reads CASRRVAESYNEQFF. CDR3 nucleotides: TGTGCCAGCAGACGAGTCGCGGAATCCTACAATGAGCAGTTCTTC. This chain links TRBV6-5 with TRBJ2-1; D gene ambiguous. The CDR3 is 15 residues long. Germline V gene data show CDR1 as MNHEY and CDR2 as SVGAGI. With 6 bases removed from V and 1 base from J, the gap between germline ends came to 13 bases.

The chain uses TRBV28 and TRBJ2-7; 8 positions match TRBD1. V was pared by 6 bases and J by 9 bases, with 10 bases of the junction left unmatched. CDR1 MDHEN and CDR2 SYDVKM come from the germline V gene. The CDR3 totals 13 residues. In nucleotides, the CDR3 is TGTGCCAGCAGCCAGGGGGCCGGGGTTTGGCAGTACTTC. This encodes CASSQGAGVWQYF.

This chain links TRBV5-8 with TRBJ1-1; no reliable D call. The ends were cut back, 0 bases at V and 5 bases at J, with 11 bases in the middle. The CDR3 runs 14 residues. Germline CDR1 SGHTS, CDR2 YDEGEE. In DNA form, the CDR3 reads TGTGCCAGCAGCTTGGACAGCCGTTTTACTGAAGCTTTCTTT. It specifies CASSLDSRFTEAFF. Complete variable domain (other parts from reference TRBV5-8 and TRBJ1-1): EAGVTQSPTHLIKTRGQQATLRCSPISGHTSVYWYQQALGLGLQFLLWYDEGEERNRGNFPPRFSGRQFPNYSSELNVNALELEDSALYLCASSLDSRFTEAFFGQGTRLTVV.

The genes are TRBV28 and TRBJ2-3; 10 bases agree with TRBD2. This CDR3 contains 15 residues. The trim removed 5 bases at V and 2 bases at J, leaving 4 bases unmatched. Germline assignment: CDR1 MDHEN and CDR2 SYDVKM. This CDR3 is CASSRTSGYTDTQYF. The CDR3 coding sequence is TGTGCCAGCAGTAGGACTAGCGGATACACAGATACGCAGTATTTT.